One sample yielded the 32 T cell receptor beta chains listed below, sequenced in a study of blood T cells in healthy people across ages. Alongside a J-beta primer mix, a sample-barcoded 5' primer served in a second PCR lasting about 7 to 11 cycles. A single record per CDR3 protein comes from TCRdb applying MiXCR to the 5' RACE reads. The table includes 850,000 or so distinct CDR3 sequences, around 30% detected once. Sample: blood. These receptors were taken from a woman older than 75 in good health.

This clonotype came up many times. This chain uses TRBV3-1 with TRBJ2-7, with D possibly being TRBD1 or TRBD2 (6 bases each). Trimming removed 0 bases at V and 7 bases at J, with 16 bases between. From germline, CDR1 is LGHDT and CDR2 YNNKEL (reference sequence). The CDR3 contains 15 residues. CDR3 in DNA: TGTGCCAGCAGCCAAGACGGGGGACATTTAGGGGAGCAGTACTTC. Amino acids: CASSQDGGHLGEQYF.

This clonotype came up many times. The chain is built from TRBV7-2 and TRBJ2-1; TRBD2 is a possible D gene (5 bases). Germline-derived CDR1 and CDR2 are SGHTA and FQGNSA. This CDR3 has 13 amino acids. V lost 6 bases, J lost 3 bases, and 9 bases lay in between. The CDR3 region has the DNA TGTGCCAGCAGTATACGGGGCTACAATGAGCAGTTCTTC. Residues: CASSIRGYNEQFF.

In its sample, this clonotype was seen a few times. The chain couples TRBV6-2 or TRBV6-3 to TRBJ1-1; D is perhaps TRBD1 (5 bases). V dropped 7 bases and J dropped 4 bases, with 10 bases sitting between them. The CDR3 loop spans 12 amino acids. CDR1 is MNHEY and CDR2 is SVGEGT in the germline V gene. This chain's CDR3 is CASNLQGTEAFF. The DNA of the CDR3 is TGTGCCAGCAATCTCCAGGGCACTGAAGCTTTCTTT.

This clonotype was seen many times. This sequence joins TRBV21-1 and TRBJ2-5; TRBD2, the table's D call, was not compared with the DNA. TRBV21-1 is a listed pseudogene. The CDR3 loop spans 15 amino acids. Written as DNA, the CDR3 is TGTGCCAGCAGCAAAGAAGTGGAGGGTTTAGAGACCCAGTACTTC. Its translation is CASSKEVEGLETQYF.

V is TRBV5-5 and J is TRBJ1-4; 9 bases match TRBD1. Per germline, CDR1 SGHKS and CDR2 YYEKEE (reference sequence). The CDR3 contains 16 residues. V lost 8 bases to trimming and J lost 8 bases; unmatched junction nucleotides: 16. CDR3 region: CASSVDTGTGIEKLFF. The CDR3 nucleotides are TGTGCCAGTAGCGTTGACACCGGGACAGGGATAGAAAAACTGTTTTTT.

The rearrangement uses TRBV2 and TRBJ1-5; 10 nucleotides match TRBD1. The germline gives CDR1 SNHLY, CDR2 FYNNEI. Trimming removed 6 bases from V and 8 bases from J; junction bases left unmatched: 4. The CDR3 is 13 residues long. The CDR3 region has the DNA TGTGCCAGCAGGGGGACAGGGGAGAAGCCCCAGCATTTT. It encodes CASRGTGEKPQHF. The full variable domain, completed using reference TRBV2 and TRBJ1-5, is EPEVTQTPSHQVTQMGQEVILRCVPISNHLYFYWYRQILGQKVEFLVSFYNNEISEKSEIFDDQFSVERPDGSNFTLKIRSTKLEDSAMYFCASRGTGEKPQHFGDGTRLSIL.

The gene calls are TRBV19 and TRBJ2-5; tentative D call: TRBD2 (6 bases). Between the trimmed V and J ends, which lost 4 bases and 5 bases, there was a span of 14 bases. CDR3 length: 14 amino acids. The germline V gene has CDR1 LNHDA and CDR2 SQIVND (reference sequence). Here the CDR3 reads CASSSVGGGETQYF. The CDR3 DNA sequence: TGTGCCAGTAGTAGCGTTGGAGGAGGGGAGACCCAGTACTTC.

This clonotype was counted between two and nine times. The chain carries TRBV7-8 and TRBJ2-1; 9 nucleotides agree with TRBD2. With V trimmed by 5 bases and J by 3 bases, 8 bases remained unmatched. This CDR3 is 16 amino acids long. Germline-derived CDR1 and CDR2 are SGHVS and FQNEAQ. DNA for the CDR3: TGTGCCAGCAGCGACAGCGGGGGGAGGGTCTACAATGAGCAGTTCTTC. It translates to CASSDSGGRVYNEQFF.

This clonotype was seen repeatedly, ten times or more. This rearrangement joins TRBV29-1 to TRBJ2-5; D remains unclear. The CDR3 is made up of 13 amino acids. Trimming stripped 4 bases from V and 5 bases from J, with 14 bases between. The germline CDR1 and CDR2 sequences are SQVTM and ANQGSEA. DNA for the CDR3: TGCAGCGTTGGGTGGTTAAGGTTGGAGACCCAGTACTTC. This sequence encodes CSVGWLRLETQYF. The variable domain in full, completed from reference TRBV29-1 and TRBJ2-5, reads SAVISQKPSRDICQRGTSLTIQCQVDSQVTMMFWYRQQPGQSLTLIATANQGSEATYESGFVIDKFPISRPNLTFSTLTVSNMSPEDSSIYLCSVGWLRLETQYFGPGTRLLVL.

The chain joins TRBV7-2 to TRBJ2-7; unclear D gene. The CDR3 loop spans 13 amino acids. Germline CDR1 is SGHTA and CDR2 is FQGNSA. Trimming took 3 bases from V and 3 from J, leaving 9 bases between them. Here the CDR3 reads CASSFSSNYEQYF. In DNA, the CDR3 is TGTGCCAGCAGCTTCAGCTCTAACTACGAGCAGTACTTC.

With regard to this clonotype: Germline is not matched at one junction end, which may reflect a read error. The chain uses TRBV20-1 and TRBJ2-1, with a possible D match to TRBD1 (6 bases). Germline V gene lookup returns CDR1 DFQATT and CDR2 SNEGSKA (reference sequence). The CDR3 spans 12 residues. This CDR3 is CRASVRQETQFF. The CDR3 region has the DNA TGCAGGGCTAGTGTTAGACAGGAGACCCAGTTCTTC.

This clonotype was seen many times. This chain uses TRBV12-3 or TRBV12-4 with TRBJ2-4, with D unresolved. Trimming pared 5 bases from V and 6 bases from J, leaving 8 bases between. This CDR3 contains 12 residues. The CDR3: CASSPDLNIQYF. The CDR3 region has the DNA TGTGCCAGCAGTCCTGACCTAAACATTCAGTACTTC.

This clonotype was seen only a few times. The J gene is TRBJ2-2, the V gene TRBV6-5; D might be TRBD1 (5 bases). Trimming pared 6 bases from V and 1 base from J, leaving 6 bases between. The CDR3 has 13 residues. The germline gives CDR1 MNHEY, CDR2 SVGAGI. The CDR3 region is CASRQGNTGELFF. DNA for the CDR3: TGTGCCAGCAGGCAGGGGAACACCGGGGAGCTGTTTTTT.

As concerns this clonotype: A much larger clone is a single base away; this may be a read error. The chain is built from TRBV11-2 and TRBJ2-5, with TRBD2 identical over 11 bases. V gave up 8 bases and J gave up 2 bases; unmatched junction bases: 13. Per germline, CDR1 SGHAT and CDR2 FQNNGV. The CDR3 contains 17 residues. The CDR3 reads CASGRYILAGAQETQYF. DNA of the CDR3: TGTGCCAGCGGCCGATACATACTAGCGGGGGCTCAAGAGACCCAGTACTTC.

This clonotype was recorded at least ten times. This chain uses TRBV9 with TRBJ2-1, with 10 bases aligning to TRBD2. The CDR3 contains 17 residues. Unmatched junction bases numbered 10, after V lost 3 bases and J lost 4 bases. In germline, CDR1 is SGDLS, CDR2 YYNGEE. CDR3 nucleotide sequence: TGTGCCAGCAGCGCCGCCCCTAGCGGGGGAGAATACAATGAGCAGTTCTTC. Protein sequence: CASSAAPSGGEYNEQFF.

For this clonotype: This may be a read error: a much more frequent sequence differs by one nucleotide. This is likely a read error, given that the CDR3 carries no conserved phenylalanine or tryptophan at its end. The chain joins TRBV7-2 to TRBJ1-6; no firm D call. Germline V gene data show CDR1 as SGHTA and CDR2 as FQGNSA. The CDR3 is 14 residues long. The V end was cut by 3 bases, the J end by 8 bases, with 11 bases between. The CDR3: CASSLTLVDSPLHC. The CDR3 coding sequence is TGTGCCAGCAGCTTGACGCTTGTGGATTCACCCCTCCACTGT.

As DNA, the CDR3 is TGTGCCAGCGCTACCCAGCCGGGGGCAGGCACTGAAGCTTTCTTT. As protein: CASATQPGAGTEAFF. The chain couples TRBV7-2 to TRBJ1-1; maybe TRBD1 (6 bases). This CDR3 spans 15 amino acids. CDR1 and CDR2 from the germline V gene are SGHTA and FQGNSA. V shed 8 bases and J shed 4 bases, with 20 bases lying between them.

This clonotype occurred many times. This sequence joins TRBV12-3 or TRBV12-4 and TRBJ2-5; D gene uncertain. V shed 5 bases and J shed 5 bases, with 9 bases lying between them. The length of the CDR3 is 12 residues. CDR3 in amino acids: CASSRHGETQYF. The CDR3 DNA is TGTGCCAGCAGTCGACACGGGGAGACCCAGTACTTC.

Comments on this clonotype: A read error may be the cause here, since a much bigger clone is one base away. The chain couples TRBV15 to TRBJ2-4; 8 positions match TRBD2. The DNA end favors TRBJ2-7, so the J call may be wrong. The CDR3 contains 14 residues. In germline, CDR1 is LNHNV, CDR2 YYDKDF (reference sequence). CDR3 protein: CATSTRTSSGEQYF. The CDR3 DNA follows: TGTGCCACCAGCACCCGGACTAGCTCGGGCGAGCAGTACTTC.

This clonotype was recorded many times. The chain combines TRBV6-5 with TRBJ2-5; 9 bases agree with TRBD1. Germline V CDR1 and CDR2: MNHEY, SVGAGI. J lost 5 bases, V lost 5 bases, and 9 bases had no gene match. There are 15 residues in the CDR3. Written as DNA, the CDR3 is TGTGCCAGCAGTGGTGGGACAGGGTCTCTGGAGACCCAGTACTTC. Its protein is CASSGGTGSLETQYF.

Comments on this clonotype: A much larger clonotype is one base distant, so this may be a read error. This rearrangement joins TRBV6-5 to TRBJ2-1; 7 bases agree with TRBD2. Germline V lookup: CDR1 MNHEY, CDR2 SVGAGI. Trimming removed 7 bases from V and 10 bases from J; junction bases left unmatched: 13. The CDR3 runs to 14 residues. CDR3 sequence reads: CASKGKAGPYEQFF. In DNA form, the CDR3 reads TGTGCCAGCAAAGGGAAAGCGGGACCCTACGAGCAGTTCTTC.

V usage is TRBV5-5 and J usage is TRBJ1-1; D gene ambiguous. Germline loops: CDR1 SGHKS, CDR2 YYEKEE (reference sequence). This CDR3 has 14 amino acids. Trimming removed 4 bases from V and 1 base from J, with 11 bases in between. CDR3 coding DNA: TGTGCCAGCAGCCAACCGGGAGGGAACACTGAAGCTTTCTTT. Translating it yields CASSQPGGNTEAFF.

In this sample, this clonotype turned up once. A junction boundary mismatches the germline segment, possibly from a read error. The CDR3 loop reads CASSLGGLAGGNGQFF. The CDR3, as DNA: TGTGCCAGCAGCTTAGGCGGACTAGCGGGGGGGAATGGGCAGTTCTTC. This chain joins TRBV7-2 and TRBJ2-1; the match to TRBD2 covers 15 bases. The CDR3 sequence is 16 residues long. In germline, CDR1 is SGHTA, CDR2 FQGNSA. The full variable domain, rest sourced from reference TRBV7-2 and TRBJ2-1, is GAGVSQSPSNKVTEKGKDVELRCDPISGHTALYWYRQSLGQGLEFLIYFQGNSAPDKSGLPSDRFSAERTGGSVSTLTIQRTQQEDSAVYLCASSLGGLAGGNGQFFGPGTRLTVL.

This clonotype was recorded a few times. The rearrangement joins TRBV12-3 or TRBV12-4 to TRBJ1-5; D is perhaps TRBD1 (5 bases). The CDR3 has 16 residues. Trimming cost V 4 bases and J 4 bases, with 17 bases left between them. CDR3 region: CASSWRGRGLNQPQHF. The CDR3 DNA sequence: TGTGCCAGCAGTTGGAGGGGAAGAGGCTTGAATCAGCCCCAGCATTTT.

This clonotype has a handful of counts. This chain connects TRBV6-1 to TRBJ2-1; 9 nucleotides align to TRBD2. V lost 4 bases and J lost 7; bases outside the gene matches: 8. This CDR3 comprises 15 residues. Germline CDR1 and CDR2: MNHNS and SASEGT. The CDR3 nucleotides read TGTGCCAGCAGTGCTGGGACTAGCCGGGTAAATGAGCAGTTCTTC. Translation gives CASSAGTSRVNEQFF.

V usage is TRBV9 and J usage is TRBJ1-4; 8 nucleotides match TRBD1. This CDR3 has 15 amino acids. V dropped 0 bases and J dropped 6; count of bases not matched to a gene: 4. Germline V gene sequence: CDR1 SGDLS, CDR2 YYNGEE. The CDR3 region has the DNA TGTGCCAGCAGCGTAGGAGGGACAGGCGATGAAAAACTGTTTTTT. Encoded protein: CASSVGGTGDEKLFF.

The chain combines TRBV5-4 with TRBJ2-4; 8 nucleotides match TRBD2. CDR3 length: 14 residues. V lost 3 bases, J lost 5 bases, and 4 bases stayed unmatched. Germline V gives CDR1 SGHNT, CDR2 YYREEE (reference sequence). As DNA, the CDR3 is TGTGCCAGCAGCTCAGTAGCGGGGCAAAACATTCAGTACTTC. This codes for CASSSVAGQNIQYF. Combining the CDR3 with reference TRBV5-4 and TRBJ2-4 gives the whole variable domain ETGVTQSPTHLIKTRGQQVTLRCSSQSGHNTVSWYQQALGQGPQFIFQYYREEENGRGNFPPRFSGLQFPNYSSELNVNALELDDSALYLCASSSVAGQNIQYFGAGTRLSVL.

The V gene is TRBV7-9, the J gene TRBJ2-3; D remains ambiguous. Germline CDR1 and CDR2: SEHNR and FQNEAQ (reference sequence). The CDR3 is 15 amino acids. The V gene lost 2 bases and the J gene lost 0 bases, with 9 bases spanning the gap. CDR3 DNA sequence: TGTGCCAGCAGCTTAAGGGCTGGTAGCACAGATACGCAGTATTTT. Amino acids: CASSLRAGSTDTQYF.

This clonotype showed up many times. This chain connects TRBV7-2 to TRBJ2-5, with 7 bases that match TRBD1. Trimming removed 1 base from V and 5 bases from J; junction bases left unmatched: 4. The CDR3 totals 14 residues. CDR1 is SGHTA and CDR2 is FQGNSA in the germline V gene. CDR3 sequence reads: CASSLGQGYETQYF. The CDR3 nucleotides are TGTGCCAGCAGCTTAGGACAGGGTTATGAGACCCAGTACTTC.

The CDR3 sequence is CASSPRVASTDTQYF. The CDR3 DNA reads TGTGCCAGCAGTCCTAGGGTTGCTAGCACAGATACGCAGTATTTT. This rearrangement joins TRBV9 to TRBJ2-3, with D uncertain. Germline V gives CDR1 SGDLS, CDR2 YYNGEE. Trimming shortened V by 5 bases and J by 0 bases, and 13 bases separated the two germline ends. The CDR3 covers 15 residues. The variable domain in full, with the rest retrieved from reference TRBV9 and TRBJ2-3, is DSGVTQTPKHLITATGQRVTLRCSPRSGDLSVYWYQQSLDQGLQFLIQYYNGEERAKGNILERFSAQQFPDLHSELNLSSLELGDSALYFCASSPRVASTDTQYFGPGTRLTVL.

The chain carries TRBV28 and TRBJ1-1, with D tentatively TRBD1 (5 bases). The CDR3 contains 12 residues. Trimming shortened V by 3 bases and J by 8 bases, and 10 bases separated the two germline ends. Germline V lookup: CDR1 MDHEN, CDR2 SYDVKM. CDR3 sequence: CASSLTYREAFF. The CDR3 DNA is TGTGCCAGCAGTTTGACTTACAGGGAAGCTTTCTTT.

J is TRBJ1-1 and V is TRBV5-5; 9 bases line up with TRBD1. This CDR3 region has 15 residues. Germline trimming cut 5 bases from V and 5 bases from J; bases unmatched to any gene: 10. Looked up from germline, CDR1 is SGHKS and CDR2 is YYEKEE (reference sequence). The CDR3 sequence: CASRIRTGEWTEAFF. CDR3 bases: TGTGCCAGCAGGATCCGGACAGGGGAGTGGACTGAAGCTTTCTTT. The variable domain in full, with the rest retrieved from reference TRBV5-5 and TRBJ1-1, is DAGVTQSPTHLIKTRGQQVTLRCSPISGHKSVSWYQQVLGQGPQFIFQYYEKEERGRGNFPDRFSARQFPNYSSELNVNALLLGDSALYLCASRIRTGEWTEAFFGQGTRLTVV.